A selection of T cell receptor beta chains follows, all from one sample in a study of blood T cell repertoires in COVID-19. Assay: immunoSEQ multiplex PCR; the TCRdb copy retains only in-frame clones and omits some. The profile shows around 230,000 clones, roughly 80% of them singletons. Input material: peripheral blood. These receptors were taken from a woman aged 60 to 75 with active or convalescent COVID-19. The CDR3 runs from the conserved cysteine through the conserved F or W.

TRBV5-1	TRBJ1-4	CASSLQGRREEKLFF
TRBV7-9	TRBJ2-1	CASSLASGGRNEQFF
TRBV5-1	TRBJ2-5	CASSLAGSGGYQETQYF
TRBV19	TRBJ1-2	CASRNSLNYGYTF
TRBV7-2	TRBJ2-1	CASSLVGALAGGRWQFF
TRBV11-2	TRBJ1-6	CASSLAGGTPLHF
TRBV9	TRBJ2-5	CASSPTASETQYF
TRBV6-5	TRBJ1-2	CASRGKGSYGYTF
TRBV5-8	TRBJ2-4	CASSLGLAGGNIQYF
TRBV18	TRBJ2-1	CASSSLQGELNNEQFF
TRBV9	TRBJ2-7	CASSERAGYEQYF
TRBV5-8	TRBJ2-3	CASSTGQGADTQYF
TRBV24-1	TRBJ2-2	CATSDAPKGSDTGELFF
TRBV7-8	TRBJ1-1	CASSLFTGRATEAFF
TRBV6-5	TRBJ1-2	CASRERGVYGYTF
TRBV6-5	TRBJ2-1	CASSRLAQAYNEQFF
TRBV19	TRBJ1-3	CASSIAPLDRAGNTIYF
TRBV7-8	TRBJ1-2	CASSLVPGSNYGYTF
TRBV7-2	TRBJ1-4	CASSLRQGGEKLFF
TRBV19	TRBJ1-2	CASSRGLASYGYTF
TRBV6-6	TRBJ1-1	CASSSQNMNTEAFF
TRBV28	TRBJ1-6	CASSLSRGIYSPLHF
TRBV12-3/TRBV12-4	TRBJ1-5	CASTKRGNQPQHF
TRBV7-2	TRBJ2-7	CASSITGSGYEQYF
TRBV6-2/TRBV6-3	TRBJ1-2	CASSYRAGAGNYGYTF
TRBV2	TRBJ2-2	CASGSSIGGIGELFF
TRBV19	TRBJ1-1	CASSIGGQATNTEAFF
TRBV10-3	TRBJ1-5	CAISESTVNQPQHF
TRBV9	TRBJ1-6	CASSGGDFWGSPLHF
TRBV30	TRBJ2-1	CAWTPLAGGGLSYNEQFF
TRBV11-2	TRBJ2-3	CASSSGQAGEDTQYF
TRBV30	TRBJ1-2	CAWRKYETGYGGYTF
TRBV7-3	TRBJ1-1	CASSIRIDRNTEAFF
TRBV5-1	TRBJ2-5	CASSLEGIRETQYF
TRBV12-3/TRBV12-4	TRBJ1-1	CASSLGQNTEAFF
TRBV5-1	TRBJ2-5	CASSSRLAGGQETQYF
TRBV2	TRBJ2-3	CASRNYRVSSTDTQYF
TRBV25-1	TRBJ2-3	CASSEAGLPTDTQYF
TRBV7-9	TRBJ1-4	CASSPRRGENEKLFF
TRBV2	TRBJ2-3	CASMGGGYSDTQYF
TRBV7-3	TRBJ2-5	CASSSMGQGQETQYF
TRBV6-4	TRBJ2-7	CASRGTSGWDYEQYF
TRBV7-9	TRBJ2-1	CASSLGLQRGHYNEQFF
TRBV18	TRBJ2-5	CASSPSNRGGQETQYF
TRBV7-6	TRBJ1-2	CASSPQGNYGYTF
TRBV10-3	TRBJ2-3	CAISEEVAGPRVDTQYF
TRBV6-6	TRBJ1-6	CASRPTDREYSPLHF
TRBV28	TRBJ2-4	CASSLRGYIQYF
TRBV3-1/TRBV3-2	TRBJ1-6	CASSQGQAGSPLHF